This T cell receptor beta chain stems from a study of blood T cell repertoires in COVID-19. Study summary: Samples of COVID-19 (acute and convalescent) were obtained from the United States, Italy and Spain.

Libraries were prepared by immunoSEQ multiplex PCR; TCRdb keeps only in-frame clonotypes and omits some of them. The sample includes 200,000 to 250,000 clones, 84% of them seen just once. Germline-derived CDR1 and CDR2 are MNHNS and SASEGT. Trimming took 4 bases from V and 7 from J; bases not matched to a gene: 15. The CDR3 runs 16 residues. The rearrangement joins TRBV6-1 to TRBJ2-7, with 8 bases aligning to TRBD1. The sequence was obtained from a woman aged 80 or over with COVID-19, enrolled during active disease. The sequenced sample was peripheral blood. The CDR3 DNA sequence: TGTGCCAGCAGTGTTGGCACCTCAGGGGGCGCGAGGGAGCAGTACTTC. This gives the protein CASSVGTSGGAREQYF.